This record concerns one T cell receptor (beta chain) sequence. The antigen is not known. The primer mix had 60 Vbeta and 13 Jbeta primers. The table came from immunoSEQ multiplex PCR; TCRdb's copy has only in-frame clones and leaves some out. The data hold around 150,000 clones, with roughly 82% observed a single time. This specimen belongs to a study of cytomegalovirus exposure and HLA in healthy donors. V dropped 0 bases and J dropped 0; count of bases not matched to a gene: 5. There are 16 residues in the CDR3. CDR1 is SGHNT, CDR2 YYREEE, per germline (reference sequence). Notes on the study in general: The records held CMV serostatus as the only immune exposure information. The authors later linked a missense DCLRE1C variant to TCR beta V- and J-gene trimming.

Material for sequencing was PBMCs. The receptor's source is a girl between 5 and 17 years old in good health and CMV-seropositive. The gene calls are TRBV5-4 and TRBJ1-1; 7 nucleotides align to TRBD1. The CDR3 here is CASSLANRGLNTEAFF. The CDR3 coding sequence is TGTGCCAGCAGCTTGGCCAACAGGGGATTGAACACTGAAGCTTTCTTT.